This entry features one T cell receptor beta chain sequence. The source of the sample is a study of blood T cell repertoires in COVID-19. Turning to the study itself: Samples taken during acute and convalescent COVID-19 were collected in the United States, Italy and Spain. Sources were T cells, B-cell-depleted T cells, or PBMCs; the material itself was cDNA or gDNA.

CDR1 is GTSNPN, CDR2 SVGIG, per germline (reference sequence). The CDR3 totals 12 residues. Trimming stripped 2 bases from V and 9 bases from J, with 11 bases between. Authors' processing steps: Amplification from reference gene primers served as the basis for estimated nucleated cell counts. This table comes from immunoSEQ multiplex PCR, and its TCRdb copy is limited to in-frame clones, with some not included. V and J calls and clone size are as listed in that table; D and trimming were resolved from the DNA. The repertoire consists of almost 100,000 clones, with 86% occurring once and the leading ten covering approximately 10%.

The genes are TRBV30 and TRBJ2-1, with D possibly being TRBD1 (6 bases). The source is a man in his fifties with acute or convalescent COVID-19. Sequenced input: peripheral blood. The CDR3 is CAWSTGFPEQFF. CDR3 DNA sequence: TGTGCCTGGAGTACAGGGTTCCCTGAGCAGTTCTTC.